What follows are 23 T cell receptor beta chains derived from one specimen sequenced in a study of blood T cells in healthy people across ages. Primed by a sample-barcoded 5' primer and a J-beta primer mix, a second PCR proceeded for about 7 to 11 cycles. TCRdb re-derived calls from the 5' RACE reads in MiXCR, one entry per CDR3 protein. The sample lists about 900,000 distinct CDR3 sequences; approximately 49% were seen once. Sequencing used blood. Source of these receptors: a man between 25 and 39 years old in good health.

The CDR3 protein is CASTDLGESTYGYTF. In DNA form, the CDR3 reads TGTGCCAGCACCGATTTAGGGGAGAGTACCTATGGCTACACCTTC. This chain uses TRBV6-2 or TRBV6-3 with TRBJ1-2; TRBD1 might be the D (5 bases). This CDR3 spans 15 amino acids. The germline CDR1 and CDR2 sequences are MNHEY and SVGEGT. V shed 7 bases and J shed 4 bases, with 19 bases lying between them.

The chain has TRBV28 and TRBJ1-5; 7 nucleotides match TRBD1. The germline CDR1 and CDR2 sequences are MDHEN and SYDVKM. The CDR3 extends over 16 amino acids. J lost 5 bases, V lost 4 bases, and 11 bases had no gene match. The CDR3 sequence is CASSWATTGVDQPQHF. Written as DNA, the CDR3 is TGTGCCAGCAGTTGGGCCACAACAGGGGTTGATCAGCCCCAGCATTTT.

This clonotype was found once. The chain joins TRBV7-2 to TRBJ2-3; 8 nucleotides match TRBD1. Germline CDR1 SGHTA, CDR2 FQGNSA. The V segment lost 1 base and the J segment 4 bases; nucleotides outside the gene matches: 7. The CDR3 has 16 amino acids. The CDR3 DNA sequence: TGTGCCAGCAGCTTAGTTGGGACAGGTGTACCAGATACGCAGTATTTT. Translated: CASSLVGTGVPDTQYF.

This clonotype was counted only a few times. The chain joins TRBV5-1 to TRBJ2-5; either TRBD1 or TRBD2 may fit D (5 bases each). CDR3 length: 15 amino acids. Germline values: CDR1 SGHRS, CDR2 YFSETQ. V was pared by 4 bases and J by 13 bases, with 26 bases between. Written as DNA, the CDR3 is TGCGCCAGCAGCGATGATGCCGGGAAGAAAGGGGCGCGGTACTTC. Protein: CASSDDAGKKGARYF.

This chain uses TRBV20-1 with TRBJ1-3; 7 nucleotides agree with TRBD1. Germline V lookup: CDR1 DFQATT, CDR2 SNEGSKA (reference sequence). The junction had 11 bases not matched to a gene; V was cut back by 5 bases and J by 4 bases. The CDR3 contains 15 residues. DNA of the CDR3: TGCAGTGCTGCCAGCCCGACAGGGAGGGGAAACACCATATATTTT. This codes for CSAASPTGRGNTIYF.

The V and J genes are TRBV7-2 and TRBJ1-1; 7 nucleotides agree with TRBD1. CDR3 length: 12 residues. CDR1 SGHTA and CDR2 FQGNSA come from the germline V gene. Trimming removed 3 bases from V and 9 bases from J; junction bases left unmatched: 4. The CDR3: CASSLRQGKAFF. CDR3 DNA sequence: TGTGCCAGCAGCTTGCGACAGGGTAAAGCTTTCTTT.

The V call is TRBV6-5, the J call TRBJ2-7; possible D gene TRBD2, 7 bases. The germline gives CDR1 MNHEY, CDR2 SVGAGI. This CDR3 is 16 amino acids long. Trimming removed 6 bases at V and 5 bases at J, with 23 bases between. For the CDR3, the DNA is TGTGCCAGCAGCTCCTCTATGGGGGAGGGGGTCAACGAGCAGTACTTC. This encodes CASSSSMGEGVNEQYF.

The chain carries TRBV7-9 and TRBJ2-4; TRBD1 agrees at 8 bases. The DNA end is a closer match to TRBJ2-5, so the J assignment may be wrong. The CDR3 covers 14 residues. CDR1 is SEHNR and CDR2 is FQNEAQ in the germline V gene (reference sequence). The DNA of the CDR3 is TGTGCCAGCAGCCCGGACAGGGAACAAGAGACCCAGTACTTC. This gives the protein CASSPDREQETQYF.

For this clonotype: A much larger clone sits a single nucleotide away, making a read error possible. This chain uses TRBV29-1 with TRBJ2-5, with 8 bases matching TRBD1. Germline CDR1 and CDR2: SQVTM and ANQGSEA. Germline trimming cut 7 bases from V and 11 bases from J; bases unmatched to any gene: 15. The CDR3 length is 13 residues. The CDR3 sequence is CSGGQGDYNEQYF. The CDR3 DNA reads TGCAGCGGCGGACAGGGAGACTACAATGAGCAGTACTTC.

This chain uses TRBV29-1 with TRBJ1-4; a possible D gene is TRBD1 (6 bases). V was trimmed by 4 bases and J by 3 bases, leaving 12 bases between them. Germline V gives CDR1 SQVTM, CDR2 ANQGSEA. This CDR3 region has 14 residues. For the CDR3, the DNA is TGCAGCGTTGTTGACAGGTTACCTAATGAAAAACTGTTTTTT. Translating gives CSVVDRLPNEKLFF.

This clonotype was recorded a few times. The chain links TRBV15 to TRBJ2-5, with TRBD2 matching 7 bases. The CDR3 runs 13 residues. Germline loops: CDR1 LNHNV, CDR2 YYDKDF (reference sequence). The J segment lost 9 bases and the V segment lost 5 bases, leaving 9 bases of the junction unmatched. The CDR3, as DNA: TGTGCCACCAGCGACTTTGCGGGGGAGGCCCAGTACTTC. Translation: CATSDFAGEAQYF.

In DNA form, the CDR3 reads TGTGCCAGCAGCCAGGCGATAGCGGGGGTGACCCAGTACTTC. Translation gives CASSQAIAGVTQYF. The chain employs TRBV3-1 and TRBJ2-5; 9 nucleotides agree with TRBD2. Germline assignment: CDR1 LGHDT and CDR2 YNNKEL (reference sequence). The junction had 6 bases not matched to a gene; V was cut back by 3 bases and J by 7 bases. The CDR3 contains 14 residues.

The rearrangement links TRBV28 to TRBJ1-3; a weak D match, TRBD1 (5 bases). Germline-derived CDR1 and CDR2 are MDHEN and SYDVKM. V lost 5 bases to trimming and J lost 2 bases, with 19 bases between them. The CDR3 loop spans 17 amino acids. The CDR3 protein is CASSLPGLATAGNTIYF. DNA of the CDR3: TGTGCCAGCAGTCTACCGGGGCTGGCCACGGCTGGAAACACCATATATTTT.

This clonotype was detected ten times or more. The rearrangement links TRBV29-1 to TRBJ2-1; 15 bases map to TRBD2. Germline CDR1 reads SQVTM; CDR2 reads ANQGSEA. The CDR3 extends over 15 amino acids. V shed 2 bases, J shed 10 bases, and the junction held 6 bases outside the gene matches. The CDR3: CSVEKGLAGGVEQFF. The DNA of the CDR3 is TGCAGCGTTGAAAAGGGACTAGCGGGGGGAGTGGAGCAGTTCTTC.

The chain's CDR3 is CASSQVPRTVGYEQYF. The CDR3 DNA reads as TGTGCCAGCAGCCAAGTCCCTCGGACAGTAGGCTACGAGCAGTACTTC. The genes are TRBV3-1 and TRBJ2-7; tentatively, D is TRBD1 (6 bases). V was shortened by 1 base and J by 3 bases, with 16 bases between the two germline ends. Germline V gene lookup returns CDR1 LGHDT and CDR2 YNNKEL (reference sequence). The CDR3 runs to 16 residues.

This clonotype was seen more than once but under ten times. This chain joins TRBV3-1 and TRBJ2-1, with TRBD2 matching over 14 bases. The CDR3 covers 14 residues. Trimming at V came to 9 bases and at J to 5 bases, leaving 3 bases not matched to a gene. Germline CDR1 is LGHDT and CDR2 is YNNKEL (reference sequence). CDR3 sequence: CASRTSGGNNEQFF. The CDR3 coding sequence is TGTGCCAGTCGGACTAGCGGGGGGAACAATGAGCAGTTCTTC.

Points on this clonotype: One end of the junction fails to match germline, which may point to a read error. The rearrangement uses TRBV7-2 and TRBJ1-4; the D is unclear. CDR3 length: 14 amino acids. Germline CDR1 reads SGHTA; CDR2 reads FQGNSA. The CDR3 nucleotides are TGTGCCGGCAGCTTAACTTATGGGAGTGAAAAACTGTTTTTT. Amino acid sequence: CAGSLTYGSEKLFF.

The rearrangement joins TRBV20-1 to TRBJ2-7; TRBD1 agrees at 11 bases. After removal of 5 bases from V and 2 bases from J, the junction contained 5 bases not matched to a gene. This CDR3 has 14 amino acids. Germline V gene data show CDR1 as DFQATT and CDR2 as SNEGSKA (reference sequence). CDR3 sequence reads: CSALPGQGAYEQYF. Written as DNA, the CDR3 is TGCAGTGCTCTCCCGGGACAGGGGGCCTACGAGCAGTACTTC.

This chain links TRBV7-2 with TRBJ2-5, with 11 positions matching TRBD2. The CDR3 spans 15 residues. J gave up 5 bases and V 3 bases, and 5 bases lay outside the gene matches. From germline, CDR1 is SGHTA and CDR2 FQGNSA. In nucleotides, the CDR3 is TGTGCCAGCAGCTTTAGTAGCGGGGGGGGTGAGACCCAGTACTTC. Translated: CASSFSSGGGETQYF.

V and J are TRBV27 and TRBJ1-1, with 7 bases aligning to TRBD1. The CDR3 totals 15 residues. V shed 0 bases and J 1 base; nucleotides not matched to a gene: 2. Germline V gives CDR1 MNHEY, CDR2 SMNVEV (reference sequence). The CDR3 sequence is CASSLSPGGNTEAFF. CDR3 nucleotide sequence: TGTGCCAGCAGTTTATCCCCAGGGGGGAACACTGAAGCTTTCTTT.

J is TRBJ1-5 and V is TRBV12-3 or TRBV12-4; 12 bases agree with TRBD1. This CDR3 is built from 15 residues. V gave up 4 bases and J gave up 6 bases; unmatched junction bases: 4. This CDR3 is CASSSGTGGLQPQHF. CDR3 nucleotide sequence: TGTGCCAGCAGTTCCGGGACAGGGGGCCTTCAGCCCCAGCATTTT.

This rearrangement joins TRBV7-9 to TRBJ2-1; TRBD2 is a possible D gene (7 bases). CDR1 and CDR2 (germline): SEHNR, FQNEAQ (reference sequence). This CDR3 spans 14 amino acids. V shed 3 bases and J shed 8 bases, with 14 bases lying between them. CDR3 DNA: TGTGCCAGCAGCTTCCGTCCGGGGGGCGATGAGCAGTTCTTC. It is translated as CASSFRPGGDEQFF.

The chain employs TRBV29-1 and TRBJ2-5; weak D call: TRBD2 (6 bases). The last part of the DNA fits TRBJ2-7 better; the J call may be wrong. Germline V gives CDR1 SQVTM, CDR2 ANQGSEA. The CDR3 length is 14 residues. The CDR3 protein is CSVEEGLQPYEQYF. The CDR3 DNA sequence: TGCAGCGTTGAAGAAGGACTACAACCCTACGAGCAGTACTTC.